Below are 14 T cell receptor beta chains sequenced from a single sample in a study of T cell responses to AZD1222 COVID-19 vaccine. Profiled with immunoSEQ multiplex PCR; TCRdb holds only in-frame clones, not every one. The repertoire holds about 100,000 clones, with about nine tenths as singletons. The specimen was peripheral blood, collected on day 0 of AZD1222 vaccination. Receptor source: an adult in good health.

The chain carries TRBV9 and TRBJ1-6, with 9 bases matching TRBD1. Germline trimming cut 4 bases from V and 7 bases from J; bases unmatched to any gene: 3. Germline-derived CDR1 and CDR2 are SGDLS and YYNGEE. This CDR3 has 14 amino acids. This chain's CDR3 is CASSKTGGNSPLHF. The CDR3 nucleotides read TGTGCCAGCAGCAAGACAGGGGGGAATTCACCCCTCCACTTT.

The rearrangement links TRBV9 to TRBJ2-7, with 16 bases matching TRBD2. The CDR3 is 13 residues long. CDR1 is SGDLS, CDR2 YYNGEE, per germline. V shed 3 bases, J shed 12 bases, and the junction held 3 bases outside the gene matches. The CDR3 sequence is CASSAGTSGRVYF. In DNA form, the CDR3 reads TGTGCCAGCAGCGCCGGGACTAGCGGGAGGGTGTACTTC.

This sequence joins TRBV4-1 and TRBJ2-5; 10 bases agree with TRBD1. The germline CDR1 and CDR2 sequences are MGHRA and YSYEKL. This CDR3 has 16 amino acids. Trimming at V came to 0 bases and at J to 9 bases, leaving 10 bases not matched to a gene. CDR3: CASSQDPGQGSGSQYF. CDR3 nucleotides: TGCGCCAGCAGCCAAGATCCGGGACAGGGGAGTGGGTCCCAGTACTTC.

This clone has just one count. The genes are TRBV11-3 and TRBJ2-5, with 11 bases matching TRBD2. With V trimmed by 5 bases and J by 1 base, 15 bases remained unmatched. The CDR3 covers 19 residues. Germline V gene sequence: CDR1 SGHNT, CDR2 YENEEA. The chain's CDR3 is CASSPPGLADPFCQETQYF. CDR3 bases: TGTGCCAGCAGCCCCCCGGGACTAGCGGACCCATTCTGCCAAGAGACCCAGTACTTC.

The chain combines TRBV28 with TRBJ1-4, with 9 bases identical to TRBD1. Germline V gene lookup returns CDR1 MDHEN and CDR2 SYDVKM. The CDR3 extends over 18 amino acids. V dropped 3 bases and J dropped 8; count of bases not matched to a gene: 16. CDR3 sequence reads: CASSFWGLRGQGLEKLFF. The CDR3 DNA sequence: TGTGCCAGCAGTTTCTGGGGTTTAAGGGGACAGGGTTTGGAAAAACTGTTTTTT.

The V and J genes are TRBV18 and TRBJ2-7, with 12 bases matching TRBD2. The junction had 18 bases not matched to a gene; V was cut back by 2 bases and J by 7 bases. This CDR3 region has 19 residues. Germline-derived CDR1 and CDR2 are KGHSH and LQKENI. This chain's CDR3 is CASSPCGLAGSQPTGEQYF. As DNA, the CDR3 is TGTGCCAGCTCACCATGTGGACTAGCGGGGTCCCAGCCAACGGGGGAGCAGTACTTC.

With regard to this clone: Other DNA sequences in this sample translate to the same CDR3. The chain carries TRBV6-4 and TRBJ2-1; 8 nucleotides match TRBD1. V was clipped by 0 bases and J by 3 bases; unmatched bases: 4. Germline CDR1 reads MRHNA; CDR2 reads SNTAGT. CDR3 length: 16 residues. The chain's CDR3 is CASSDSAGGDYNEQFF. The CDR3 bases are TGTGCCAGCAGTGACTCGGCAGGGGGCGACTACAATGAGCAGTTCTTC.

The gene calls are TRBV16 and TRBJ2-3, with 10 nucleotides matching TRBD1. Germline V gene sequence: CDR1 KGHSY, CDR2 FQNENV. CDR3 length: 15 amino acids. The J segment lost 6 bases and the V segment lost 0 bases, leaving 3 bases of the junction unmatched. CDR3 loop: CASSQSDRGMDTQYF. The DNA of the CDR3 is TGTGCCAGCAGCCAATCGGACAGGGGGATGGATACGCAGTATTTT.

The chain recombines TRBV6-5 with TRBJ2-2; D not resolved. The CDR3 is 16 amino acids. V gave up 0 bases and J gave up 5 bases, with 13 bases separating them. Germline CDR1 reads MNHEY; CDR2 reads SVGAGI. CDR3 DNA sequence: TGTGCCAGCAGTTACTCGTTAATACAGCCGACCGGGGAGCTGTTTTTT. Its protein product is CASSYSLIQPTGELFF.

The rearrangement joins TRBV5-5 to TRBJ1-4; D is unresolved. CDR3 length: 13 amino acids. Germline loops: CDR1 SGHKS, CDR2 YYEKEE (reference sequence). V lost 4 bases and J 4 bases, leaving 8 bases between the germline ends. This chain's CDR3 is CASSPQFNEKLFF. CDR3 nucleotides: TGTGCCAGCAGCCCGCAGTTTAATGAAAAACTGTTTTTT.

The chain couples TRBV4-1 to TRBJ2-1; 12 bases match TRBD2. CDR3 length equals 17 residues. V lost 1 base to trimming and J lost 5 bases; unmatched junction nucleotides: 6. Germline assignment: CDR1 MGHRA and CDR2 YSYEKL. This chain's CDR3 is CASSQATSGRYNNEQFF. The CDR3, as DNA: TGCGCCAGCAGCCAAGCAACTAGCGGGAGGTACAACAATGAGCAGTTCTTC.

The gene calls are TRBV27 and TRBJ2-1; 9 bases line up with TRBD1. With 4 bases clipped from V and 4 bases from J, the junction kept 8 bases outside the gene matches. The CDR3 runs 16 residues. CDR1 and CDR2 from the germline V gene are MNHEY and SMNVEV (reference sequence). This CDR3 is CASSSFRQGGYNEQFF. CDR3 coding DNA: TGTGCCAGCAGTTCCTTTCGACAGGGGGGTTACAATGAGCAGTTCTTC.

The rearrangement links TRBV7-7 to TRBJ2-3; maybe TRBD1 (7 bases). Trimming removed 5 bases at V and 6 bases at J, with 15 bases between. The CDR3 loop spans 14 amino acids. CDR1 is SSHAT, CDR2 FNYEAQ, per germline (reference sequence). The CDR3, as DNA: TGTGCCAGCAGCCTAACAGGGGACTGGGATACGCAGTATTTT. It codes for CASSLTGDWDTQYF.

The gene calls are TRBV28 and TRBJ2-5; TRBD2 agrees at 10 bases. This CDR3 spans 15 amino acids. After removal of 2 bases from V and 5 bases from J, the junction contained 5 bases not matched to a gene. Germline values: CDR1 MDHEN, CDR2 SYDVKM. The DNA for the CDR3 is TGTGCCAGCAGTTTACCAGCGGGAGGGACGGAGACCCAGTACTTC. Protein: CASSLPAGGTETQYF.